These T cell receptor beta chains were read from a single sample in a study of blood T cell repertoires in COVID-19. Clones were sequenced by immunoSEQ multiplex PCR, and TCRdb holds only the in-frame ones, with some missing. Of about 150,000 clones listed, roughly 74% are singletons. Source material: peripheral blood. The receptor source for this set is a woman of 80 years or more with acute or convalescent COVID-19. Both conserved end residues are part of each CDR3. D genes are given only for firm matches. Only part of the rows carry a size: once, few, many, or a class if the clone is expanded.

12	TRBD1	TRBV2	once	TRBJ1-1	TGTGCCAGCAGCGAGACAGGGTATGAAGCTTTCTTT	CASSETGYEAFF
17	TRBD1	TRBV7-6	once	TRBJ2-7	TGTGCCAGCAGCCTAGAAACGGTCGTGACAGGGGCCTACGAGCAGTACTTC	CASSLETVVTGAYEQYF
14	TRBD1	TRBV3-1/TRBV3-2	.	TRBJ1-2	TGTGCCAGCAGCCAGACGACAGGGAGCTATGGCTACACCTTC	CASSQTTGSYGYTF
18	.	TRBV21-1	.	TRBJ1-5	TGTGCCAGCAACCCACACAGCTCTCCAGCTACAACGAATCAGCCCCAGCATTTT	CASNPHSSPATTNQPQHF
14	.	TRBV5-1	few	TRBJ2-2	TGCGCCAGCAGCTCGACACCGGGAACCGGGGAGCTGTTTTTT	CASSSTPGTGELFF
16	.	TRBV2	.	TRBJ2-2	TGTGCCAGCAGTGGATGGGGGACACAGAACACCGGGGAGCTGTTTTTT	CASSGWGTQNTGELFF
16	TRBD1	TRBV4-2	.	TRBJ1-6	TGTGCCAGCAGCCAAGCCCGGGACAGGGGAAATTCACCCCTCCACTTT	CASSQARDRGNSPLHF
13	.	TRBV18	.	TRBJ1-1	TGTGCCAGCTCTCATGGACAGAACACTGAAGCTTTCTTT	CASSHGQNTEAFF
14	.	TRBV28	.	TRBJ2-2	TGTGCCAGCCCAGGGGGGTTCGGAACCGGGGAGCTGTTTTTT	CASPGGFGTGELFF
13	.	TRBV20-1	few	TRBJ2-7	TGCAGTGCTAGTCTGAACAGAGAATACGAGCAGTACTTC	CSASLNREYEQYF
15	TRBD1	TRBV2	few	TRBJ1-6	TGTGCCAGCAGTCAAACGACAGGGATCGTCTCACCCCTCCACTTT	CASSQTTGIVSPLHF
13	.	TRBV12-3/TRBV12-4	.	TRBJ2-2	TGTGCCAGCAGAAGACTCGGCACCGGGGAGCTGTTTTTT	CASRRLGTGELFF
17	TRBD2	TRBV12-5	.	TRBJ2-3	TGTGCTAGTGGTTCCAGGATGATAGCGGGAGGGTCTGGCACGCAGTATTTT	CASGSRMIAGGSGTQYF
16	TRBD2	TRBV27	.	TRBJ2-1	TGTGCCAGCAGTTCCCGAAGCGGGAGTTCCTACAATGAGCAGTTCTTC	CASSSRSGSSYNEQFF
16	.	TRBV6-2/TRBV6-3	.	TRBJ1-1	TGTGCCAGCAGTAGGGCCCCGGAGGCCGTGAACACTGAAGCTTTCTTT	CASSRAPEAVNTEAFF
14	.	TRBV7-9	.	TRBJ1-1	TGTGCCAGCAGCTCCCCTAACCTGAACACTGAAGCTTTCTTT	CASSSPNLNTEAFF
16	TRBD1	TRBV24-1	.	TRBJ1-5	TGTGCCACCCCAGGCGACAGGGCGCTTGGCAATCAGCCCCAGCATTTT	CATPGDRALGNQPQHF
13	.	TRBV6-5	.	TRBJ1-2	TGTGCCAGCAGCCCGGCGGGTAGCTATGGCTACACCTTC	CASSPAGSYGYTF
13	TRBD1	TRBV19	.	TRBJ1-2	TGTGCCAGTTCTAACCCGGGACAGTATGGCTACACCTTC	CASSNPGQYGYTF
15	.	TRBV6-5	.	TRBJ1-2	TGTGCCAGCAGTTACTCATTATCCCCCTACTATGGCTACACCTTC	CASSYSLSPYYGYTF